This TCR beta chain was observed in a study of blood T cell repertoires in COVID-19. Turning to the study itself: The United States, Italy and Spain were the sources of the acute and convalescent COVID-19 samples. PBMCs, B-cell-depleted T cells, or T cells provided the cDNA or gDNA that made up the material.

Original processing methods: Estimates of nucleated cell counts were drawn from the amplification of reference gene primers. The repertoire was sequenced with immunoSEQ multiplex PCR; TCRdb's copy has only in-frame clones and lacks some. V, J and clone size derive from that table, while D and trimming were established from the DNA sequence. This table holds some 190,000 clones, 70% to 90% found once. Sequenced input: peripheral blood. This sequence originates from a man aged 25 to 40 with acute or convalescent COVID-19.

The CDR3 nucleotides read TGTGCCAGCGGGGGCTACTATGGCTACACCTTC. Translating it yields CASGGYYGYTF. This sequence joins TRBV6-5 and TRBJ1-2, with D perhaps matching TRBD1 (6 bases). This CDR3 comprises 11 residues. Trimming left V 8 bases short and J 3 bases short, with 7 bases between. The germline V gene has CDR1 MNHEY and CDR2 SVGAGI.